Reported below is one TCR beta chain. Its antigen is undetermined. This sample is drawn from a study of CD8 T cells in Susac syndrome. The study's findings and limits: CD4+ T cell repertoires in Susac syndrome lacked clonal expansion.

Random hexamers served to reverse transcribe about 0.5 to 1 ug RNA. TCRdb passed the immunoSEQ multiplex PCR reads through MiXCR, listing each CDR3 protein once. The sample has some 240,000 distinct CDR3 sequences; roughly 95% are singletons. The authors carried out high-throughput sequencing of TCR beta. They applied it to CD8+ and CD4+ T cells obtained from blood. The authors negatively isolated CD8+ and CD4+ T cells and FACS-enriched TEMRA cells. Germline CDR1 reads GTSNPN; CDR2 reads SVGIG (reference sequence). The CDR3 totals 13 residues. Trimming left V 5 bases short and J 4 bases short, with 12 bases between.

This TCR was recovered from a human donor with Susac syndrome. The chain is built from TRBV30 and TRBJ2-1; weak D call: TRBD2 (6 bases). What was sequenced was CD4+ T cells from PBMCs. CDR3 residues: CAWGASGYNEQFF. CDR3 in DNA: TGTGCCTGGGGAGCCAGCGGGTACAATGAGCAGTTCTTC.